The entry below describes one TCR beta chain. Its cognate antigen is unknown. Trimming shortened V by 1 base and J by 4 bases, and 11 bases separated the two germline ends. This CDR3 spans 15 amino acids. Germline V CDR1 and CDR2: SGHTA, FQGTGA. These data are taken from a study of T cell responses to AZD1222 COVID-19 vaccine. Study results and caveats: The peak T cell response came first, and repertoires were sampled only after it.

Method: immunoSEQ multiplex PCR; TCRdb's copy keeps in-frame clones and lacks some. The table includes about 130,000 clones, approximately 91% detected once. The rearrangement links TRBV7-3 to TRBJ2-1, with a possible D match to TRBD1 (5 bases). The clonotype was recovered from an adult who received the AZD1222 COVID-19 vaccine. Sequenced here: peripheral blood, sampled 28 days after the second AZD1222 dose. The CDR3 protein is CASSLNQGRYNEQFF. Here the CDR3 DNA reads TGTGCCAGCAGCTTAAATCAGGGTCGGTACAATGAGCAGTTCTTC. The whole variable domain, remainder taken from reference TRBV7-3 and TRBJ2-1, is GAGVSQTPSNKVTEKGKYVELRCDPISGHTALYWYRQSLGQGPEFLIYFQGTGAADDSGLPNDRFFAVRPEGSVSTLKIQRTERGDSAVYLCASSLNQGRYNEQFFGPGTRLTVL.